The 13 T cell receptor beta chains below were found in one sample sequenced in a study of blood T cell repertoires in COVID-19. Method: immunoSEQ multiplex PCR; TCRdb's copy keeps in-frame clones and lacks some. The table has tens of thousands of clones, about 88% seen once. Sequenced: peripheral blood. Receptors were obtained from a man aged 50 or older with active COVID-19.

V and J are TRBV12-5 and TRBJ2-7, with D possibly matching TRBD1 (6 bases). V shed 3 bases and J shed 5 bases, with 14 bases lying between them. Germline V gene sequence: CDR1 LGHNT, CDR2 FRNRAP. CDR3 size: 14 residues. The CDR3 bases are TGTGCTAGTGGTTTTACGCCAGGGGCTCACGAGCAGTACTTC. Translation gives CASGFTPGAHEQYF.

The rearrangement uses TRBV27 and TRBJ1-5; 8 nucleotides line up with TRBD1. Germline values: CDR1 MNHEY, CDR2 SMNVEV (reference sequence). V lost 5 bases to trimming and J lost 5 bases; unmatched junction nucleotides: 14. This CDR3 has 17 amino acids. The chain's CDR3 is CASSKGTGPAQDQPQHF. CDR3 coding DNA: TGTGCCAGCAGTAAAGGGACAGGACCAGCCCAAGATCAGCCCCAGCATTTT.

The chain combines TRBV13 with TRBJ2-1, with D unresolved. The germline V and J ends were trimmed by 5 bases and 5 bases, with 7 bases remaining between them. The CDR3 runs 12 residues. Germline CDR1 is PRHDT and CDR2 is FYEKMQ (reference sequence). CDR3 DNA: TGTGCCAGCAGCCCAGAGGACAATGAGCAGTTCTTC. It specifies CASSPEDNEQFF.

The V call is TRBV9, the J call TRBJ2-7, with TRBD2 matching 11 bases. V dropped 2 bases and J dropped 5; count of bases not matched to a gene: 9. Germline CDR1 is SGDLS and CDR2 is YYNGEE. The CDR3 extends over 16 amino acids. The CDR3 is CASSVTSGGLHHEQYF. The CDR3 nucleotides read TGTGCCAGCAGCGTTACTAGCGGGGGCCTCCACCACGAGCAGTACTTC.

This clone was counted between two and nine times. The rearrangement joins TRBV4-1 to TRBJ2-7, with TRBD1 identical over 10 bases. After removal of 4 bases from V and 1 base from J, the junction contained 1 base not matched to a gene. Germline loops: CDR1 MGHRA, CDR2 YSYEKL. CDR3 length: 14 residues. DNA for the CDR3: TGCGCCAGCAGCCCGGGACAGGGGTCCTACGAGCAGTACTTC. Protein sequence: CASSPGQGSYEQYF.

This chain uses TRBV28 with TRBJ1-6; TRBD1 aligns across 12 bases. The germline gives CDR1 MDHEN, CDR2 SYDVKM. This CDR3 has 15 residues. The V and J ends lost 6 bases and 15 bases, in that order; junction bases with no gene match: 12. The CDR3 nucleotides read TGTGCCAGCAGACTCCGGGGACAGGGGGCTTCGCGCCTCCACTTT. It translates to CASRLRGQGASRLHF. Variable domain in full (rest from reference TRBV28 and TRBJ1-6): DVKVTQSSRYLVKRTGEKVFLECVQDMDHENMFWYRQDPGLGLRLIYFSYDVKMKEKGDIPEGYSVSREKKERFSLILESASTNQTSMYLCASRLRGQGASRLHFGNGTRLTVT.

V is TRBV11-2 and J is TRBJ2-7; a possible D gene is TRBD1 (6 bases). Germline CDR1 SGHAT, CDR2 FQNNGV. Trimming left V 1 base short and J 0 bases short, with 10 bases between. The CDR3 totals 15 residues. CDR3 sequence: CASSLVSDSSYEQYF. CDR3 DNA sequence: TGTGCCAGCAGCTTAGTTTCGGACAGCTCCTACGAGCAGTACTTC.

The chain employs TRBV19 and TRBJ1-2; the match to TRBD1 covers 7 bases. There are 13 residues in the CDR3. Unmatched junction bases numbered 8, after V lost 6 bases and J lost 7 bases. Germline V CDR1 and CDR2: LNHDA, SQIVND (reference sequence). This CDR3 is CASRRDSLAGYTF. In DNA form, the CDR3 reads TGTGCCAGTAGGAGGGACAGCTTGGCTGGCTACACCTTC.

The chain couples TRBV7-9 to TRBJ2-7, with unresolved D. This CDR3 has 14 residues. V was clipped by 5 bases and J by 1 base, with 12 bases between them. Germline loops: CDR1 SEHNR, CDR2 FQNEAQ (reference sequence). The DNA for the CDR3 is TGTGCCAGCAGCCCTCCCGACAAGTCCTACGAGCAGTACTTC. It specifies CASSPPDKSYEQYF.

The CDR3 here is CASSEEWHSTDTQYF. CDR3 nucleotides: TGTGCCAGCAGTGAAGAATGGCATAGCACAGATACGCAGTATTTT. The rearrangement uses TRBV2 and TRBJ2-3; no clear D gene. CDR1 SNHLY and CDR2 FYNNEI come from the germline V gene. Trimming took 1 base from V and 0 from J, leaving 8 bases between them. The CDR3 sequence is 15 residues long. Looking up the rest from reference TRBV2 and TRBJ2-3 gives the full variable domain: EPEVTQTPSHQVTQMGQEVILRCVPISNHLYFYWYRQILGQKVEFLVSFYNNEISEKSEIFDDQFSVERPDGSNFTLKIRSTKLEDSAMYFCASSEEWHSTDTQYFGPGTRLTVL.

The gene calls are TRBV4-1 and TRBJ1-4, with D possibly TRBD1 on 6 matching bases. The germline V gene has CDR1 MGHRA and CDR2 YSYEKL. This CDR3 region has 14 residues. Between the trimmed V and J ends, which lost 4 bases and 8 bases, there was a span of 14 bases. The CDR3 region has the DNA TGCGCCAGCAGCCCTGGGCAGGGGTTGGAAAAACTGTTTTTT. Translating it yields CASSPGQGLEKLFF.

This chain links TRBV21-1 with TRBJ2-1; TRBD1, the table's D call, lacks a check against the DNA. TRBV21-1 represents a pseudogene. The CDR3 contains 12 residues. CDR3 sequence reads: CASSRRDNEQFF. Written as DNA, the CDR3 is TGTGCCAGCAGCCGCAGGGACAATGAGCAGTTCTTC.

This chain joins TRBV6-5 and TRBJ1-1; 9 bases agree with TRBD1. The CDR3 is made up of 14 amino acids. Germline loops: CDR1 MNHEY, CDR2 SVGAGI. Trimming at V came to 6 bases and at J to 3 bases, leaving 5 bases not matched to a gene. The CDR3: CASRTGDRDTEAFF. The CDR3, as DNA: TGTGCCAGCAGGACAGGGGACAGGGACACTGAAGCTTTCTTT.